This passage covers 2 T cell receptor beta chains from one sample sequenced in a study of long-term antiretroviral therapy in people with HIV. With survey level as its setting, the immunoSEQ assay was v3.0. Sequencing used immunoSEQ multiplex PCR; TCRdb keeps in-frame clones, though not all of them. The sample shows roughly 20,000 clones, roughly four fifths of them seen only once. Specimen: unsorted PBMCs, collected roughly 21 months before starting antiretroviral therapy. These receptors originate from a middle-aged woman with HIV.

The gene calls are TRBV5-1 and TRBJ1-2, with unresolved D. Germline assignment: CDR1 SGHRS and CDR2 YFSETQ. Trimming cost V 1 base and J 4 bases, with 11 bases left between them. The CDR3 spans 14 residues. This chain's CDR3 is CASSLQPSTYGYTF. The DNA for the CDR3 is TGCGCCAGCAGCTTGCAACCTTCTACCTATGGCTACACCTTC.

The chain links TRBV11-2 to TRBJ1-2; D gene uncertain. The V gene's germline CDR1 is SGHAT and CDR2 FQNNGV. This CDR3 contains 12 residues. Trimming shortened V by 3 bases and J by 5 bases, and 7 bases separated the two germline ends. The CDR3 DNA sequence: TGTGCCAGCAGCTTGGGGTCGTATGGCTACACCTTC. Translated, it gives CASSLGSYGYTF.